A single sample is the source of the 31 T cell receptor beta chains below, sequenced in a study of radiotherapy plus CTLA-4 blockade in lung cancer. The method was immunoSEQ multiplex PCR; TCRdb's version includes in-frame clones alone and lacks a portion of them. Of about 49,000 clones listed, approximately 91% were seen once; the top ten hold 6% to 8%. The source material was peripheral blood, sampled from a patient treated with radiotherapy plus ipilimumab. These receptors all stem from a human donor with non-small cell lung cancer whose response to radiotherapy plus ipilimumab could not be evaluated.

The rearrangement joins TRBV29-1 to TRBJ1-2; possible D gene TRBD1, 6 bases. The CDR3 has 13 amino acids. Trimming stripped 4 bases from V and 1 base from J, with 10 bases between. Germline CDR1 and CDR2: SQVTM and ANQGSEA. The CDR3 spells CSVAGDINYGYTF. The CDR3 DNA is TGCAGCGTTGCTGGGGACATTAACTATGGCTACACCTTC. Supplemented by reference TRBV29-1 and TRBJ1-2, the full variable domain reads SAVISQKPSRDICQRGTSLTIQCQVDSQVTMMFWYRQQPGQSLTLIATANQGSEATYESGFVIDKFPISRPNLTFSTLTVSNMSPEDSSIYLCSVAGDINYGYTFGSGTRLTVV.

Here the CDR3 reads CANSGGRYSNQPQHF. The CDR3 DNA reads TGTGCCAACTCAGGGGGGAGGTATAGCAATCAGCCCCAGCATTTT. The rearrangement links TRBV28 to TRBJ1-5, with 7 positions matching TRBD1. This CDR3 has 15 residues. Germline V gene data show CDR1 as MDHEN and CDR2 as SYDVKM. V lost 10 bases to trimming and J lost 0 bases; unmatched junction nucleotides: 9.

The chain joins TRBV7-9 to TRBJ2-7; the D is unclear. The germline CDR1 and CDR2 sequences are SEHNR and FQNEAQ (reference sequence). The V and J ends lost 5 bases and 2 bases respectively, with 4 bases between them. The CDR3 loop spans 11 amino acids. The CDR3 sequence is CASSGAYEQYF. The CDR3 DNA is TGTGCCAGCAGCGGAGCCTACGAGCAGTACTTC.

The J gene is TRBJ1-5, the V gene TRBV27; the match to TRBD1 covers 9 bases. The V gene end was trimmed by 6 bases and the J gene end by 2 bases; junction bases not matched to a gene: 2. The length of the CDR3 is 14 residues. Looked up from germline, CDR1 is MNHEY and CDR2 is SMNVEV (reference sequence). The DNA for the CDR3 is TGTGCCAGCAGACGGACAGGGGGCAATCAGCCCCAGCATTTT. Encoded protein: CASRRTGGNQPQHF.

This chain's CDR3 is CASSLSDSSNYGYTF. The CDR3 DNA reads as TGTGCCAGCTCACTTTCGGACAGTTCTAACTATGGCTACACCTTC. The J gene is TRBJ1-2, the V gene TRBV18; D is possibly TRBD1 (6 bases). In germline, CDR1 is KGHSH, CDR2 LQKENI. This CDR3 region has 15 residues. The V gene lost 4 bases and the J gene lost 0 bases, with 12 bases spanning the gap.

V and J are TRBV10-1 and TRBJ2-1; the match to TRBD2 covers 12 bases. CDR1 and CDR2 from the germline V gene are WNHNN and SYGVQD (reference sequence). V lost 4 bases, J lost 4 bases, and 8 bases stayed unmatched. The CDR3 extends over 17 amino acids. This CDR3 is CASSGGGLAGAYNEQFF. CDR3 in DNA: TGCGCCAGCAGTGGCGGGGGACTAGCGGGCGCTTACAATGAGCAGTTCTTC.

The V call is TRBV5-1, the J call TRBJ2-1, with TRBD1 matching over 7 bases. The CDR3 spans 16 residues. Germline lookup yields CDR1 SGHRS and CDR2 YFSETQ. Trimming cost V 0 bases and J 9 bases; bases outside gene matches: 12. The DNA of the CDR3 is TGCGCCAGCAGCTTGGGGACCCCAACAGGGGCAAGTGAGCAGTTCTTC. This translates into CASSLGTPTGASEQFF.

The V gene is TRBV18, the J gene TRBJ2-5, with 7 bases matching TRBD2. This CDR3 region has 11 residues. Germline-derived CDR1 and CDR2 are KGHSH and LQKENI. V gave up 4 bases and J gave up 11 bases; unmatched junction bases: 4. CDR3 protein: CASSRREEQYF. CDR3 DNA: TGTGCCAGCTCACGCCGGGAGGAGCAGTACTTC.

The chain recombines TRBV5-1 with TRBJ2-1; the match to TRBD2 covers 7 bases. This CDR3 has 16 amino acids. J was trimmed by 7 bases and V by 0 bases; bases with no gene match: 10. In germline, CDR1 is SGHRS, CDR2 YFSETQ. The CDR3 nucleotides read TGCGCCAGCAGCTTGGAAGTTAGCGGGTTGAGGAATGAGCAGTTCTTC. Residues: CASSLEVSGLRNEQFF.

This clone was recorded a few times. This rearrangement joins TRBV7-8 to TRBJ1-4; 10 bases fit TRBD1. CDR1 is SGHVS and CDR2 is FQNEAQ in the germline V gene. This CDR3 spans 14 amino acids. V lost 6 bases to trimming and J lost 6 bases; unmatched junction nucleotides: 4. CDR3 residues: CASRKDRGDEKLFF. CDR3 nucleotide sequence: TGTGCCAGCAGAAAGGACAGGGGGGATGAAAAACTGTTTTTT.

The J gene is TRBJ2-1, the V gene TRBV25-1; weak D call: TRBD1 (6 bases). Germline V lookup: CDR1 MGHDK, CDR2 SYGVNS. The CDR3 spans 12 residues. The germline V and J ends were trimmed by 4 bases and 6 bases, with 7 bases remaining between them. For the CDR3, the DNA is TGTGCCAGCAGTGCAGGGGCCAATGAGCAGTTCTTC. Translated: CASSAGANEQFF.

The J gene is TRBJ1-5, the V gene TRBV6-6; D perhaps matches TRBD1 (5 bases). CDR3 size: 14 residues. The V gene lost 4 bases and the J gene lost 2 bases, with 9 bases spanning the gap. CDR1 MNHNY and CDR2 SVGAGI come from the germline V gene (reference sequence). CDR3 nucleotide sequence: TGTGCCAGCAGTTCGGACAATGGCAATCAGCCCCAGCATTTT. Encoded protein: CASSSDNGNQPQHF.

This clone has just one count. The chain joins TRBV28 to TRBJ1-4, with D possibly matching TRBD1 (5 bases). Looked up from germline, CDR1 is MDHEN and CDR2 is SYDVKM. This CDR3 has 15 amino acids. Trimming stripped 5 bases from V and 7 bases from J, with 17 bases between. The CDR3 protein is CASSPGGRVGEKLFF. The CDR3 DNA reads as TGTGCCAGCAGTCCGGGGGGTAGGGTTGGTGAAAAACTGTTTTTT.

The chain links TRBV2 to TRBJ2-7; D ambiguous. From germline, CDR1 is SNHLY and CDR2 FYNNEI. V lost 7 bases, J lost 2 bases, and 18 bases lay in between. This CDR3 is 15 amino acids long. The CDR3 sequence: CASKERSNPTYEQYF. The CDR3, as DNA: TGTGCCAGCAAGGAGCGCTCAAATCCGACCTACGAGCAGTACTTC.

The V and J genes are TRBV7-9 and TRBJ1-2; D is unclear. The CDR3 contains 15 residues. The germline V and J ends were trimmed by 0 bases and 7 bases, with 15 bases remaining between them. CDR1 and CDR2 (germline): SEHNR, FQNEAQ (reference sequence). CDR3 coding DNA: TGTGCCAGCAGCTTAGCCTTCTCGACCCTAGGTGGCTACACCTTC. Protein product: CASSLAFSTLGGYTF.

The chain's CDR3 is CASSPGLAQETQYF. The DNA of the CDR3 is TGTGCCAGCAGCCCGGGACTAGCCCAAGAGACCCAGTACTTC. The chain couples TRBV4-2 to TRBJ2-5; the match to TRBD2 covers 9 bases. The CDR3 covers 14 residues. V trimming: 4 bases; J trimming: 1 base; junction bases outside the gene matches: 1. From germline, CDR1 is LGHNA and CDR2 YNFKEQ.

The sample holds a few counts of this clone. V and J are TRBV27 and TRBJ2-2; 9 positions agree with TRBD1. V lost 10 bases to trimming and J lost 7 bases; unmatched junction nucleotides: 10. Per the germline V gene, CDR1 is MNHEY and CDR2 is SMNVEV (reference sequence). This CDR3 is built from 14 residues. CDR3 sequence reads: CATKIQGAGGELFF. As DNA, the CDR3 is TGTGCCACCAAAATACAGGGGGCTGGCGGGGAGCTGTTTTTT.

The chain couples TRBV2 to TRBJ1-1; D gene ambiguous. V lost 4 bases to trimming and J lost 1 base, with 10 bases between them. The germline V gene encodes CDR1 SNHLY and CDR2 FYNNEI. The CDR3 has 14 amino acids. This CDR3 is CASSGLARNTEAFF. In DNA, the CDR3 is TGTGCCAGCAGTGGGCTTGCACGGAACACTGAAGCTTTCTTT.

V usage is TRBV4-3 and J usage is TRBJ2-1; the match to TRBD2 covers 14 bases. The germline gives CDR1 LGHNA, CDR2 YSLEER. CDR3 size: 17 residues. Trimming removed 4 bases from V and 1 base from J; junction bases left unmatched: 3. In DNA form, the CDR3 reads TGCGCCAGCAGCCCAGGGACTAGCGGGGGATCCTACAATGAGCAGTTCTTC. It is translated as CASSPGTSGGSYNEQFF.

This clone was seen just once. The CDR3 here is CASSEGTSGSPYEQYF. CDR3 DNA sequence: TGTGCCAGCAGCGAGGGGACTAGCGGGAGCCCCTACGAGCAGTACTTC. The rearrangement links TRBV9 to TRBJ2-7, with TRBD2 identical over 14 bases. V gave up 3 bases and J gave up 2 bases; unmatched junction bases: 4. The CDR3 is 16 amino acids. Germline-derived CDR1 and CDR2 are SGDLS and YYNGEE.

The genes are TRBV14 and TRBJ2-7, with D maybe TRBD1 (6 bases). The germline V gene encodes CDR1 SGHDN and CDR2 FVKESK. Between the trimmed V and J ends, which lost 2 bases and 2 bases, there was a span of 7 bases. The length of the CDR3 is 13 residues. As DNA, the CDR3 is TGTGCCAGCAGCCAACGGACAGCCTACGAGCAGTACTTC. Encoded protein: CASSQRTAYEQYF.

The rearrangement joins TRBV18 to TRBJ2-7; 9 nucleotides agree with TRBD1. The CDR3 has 14 residues. The V gene's germline CDR1 is KGHSH and CDR2 LQKENI. The trim removed 3 bases at V and 11 bases at J, leaving 11 bases unmatched. The CDR3 DNA is TGTGCCAGCTCACCGGGACAGGGTACCACTACGAAGTACTTC. Translated, it gives CASSPGQGTTTKYF.

This chain joins TRBV29-1 and TRBJ1-2; 7 nucleotides line up with TRBD1. V shed 2 bases, J shed 8 bases, and the junction held 14 bases outside the gene matches. The CDR3 loop spans 15 amino acids. Germline V gene sequence: CDR1 SQVTM, CDR2 ANQGSEA. The CDR3 bases are TGCAGCGTTGAAAGTACAGGGGACGTTACGCGCGGCTACACCTTC. The encoded protein is CSVESTGDVTRGYTF.

The rearrangement uses TRBV5-6 and TRBJ2-2, with 8 bases aligning to TRBD2. J lost 7 bases, V lost 3 bases, and 14 bases had no gene match. Germline V gives CDR1 SGHDT, CDR2 YYEEEE. There are 17 residues in the CDR3. The chain's CDR3 is CASSWRRTGTSDGELFF. CDR3 DNA sequence: TGTGCCAGCAGCTGGAGGCGCACCGGGACTAGTGACGGGGAGCTGTTTTTT.

The chain is built from TRBV4-3 and TRBJ2-1, with D uncertain. Trimming took 0 bases from V and 0 from J, leaving 12 bases between them. Germline V lookup: CDR1 LGHNA, CDR2 YSLEER. This CDR3 has 17 amino acids. As DNA, the CDR3 is TGCGCCAGCAGCCAAGATCATCGCGCGAGCTCCTACAATGAGCAGTTCTTC. This encodes CASSQDHRASSYNEQFF.

The V gene is TRBV10-1, the J gene TRBJ1-1; 11 bases align to TRBD1. The CDR3 length is 15 residues. V lost 0 bases to trimming and J lost 10 bases; unmatched junction nucleotides: 7. CDR1 WNHNN and CDR2 SYGVQD come from the germline V gene (reference sequence). This chain's CDR3 is CASSESDRGLKGAFF. The CDR3 nucleotides read TGCGCCAGCAGTGAGTCGGACAGGGGGCTAAAGGGAGCTTTCTTT.

The chain employs TRBV28 and TRBJ2-5; maybe TRBD2 (6 bases). The J call is in doubt because the DNA end fits TRBJ2-7 better. CDR3 size: 15 residues. Germline-derived CDR1 and CDR2 are MDHEN and SYDVKM. CDR3 sequence (DNA): TGTGCCAGCAGTTTTGGGGGACTGAGCTCCTACGAGCAGTACTTC. As protein: CASSFGGLSSYEQYF.

As to this clone: The DNA is omitted, as the CDR3 cannot be located on it reliably, and the CDR3 follows TCRdb's listing. The CDR3 loop is CASSLVWGQGSGGYF. The chain links TRBV7-2 to TRBJ2-4; no DNA check was done on the table's D call, TRBD1. Germline assignment: CDR1 SGHTA and CDR2 FQGNSA. Including both end residues, the CDR3 is 15 amino acids long.

V usage is TRBV28 and J usage is TRBJ1-2; D is uncertain. Germline V gives CDR1 MDHEN, CDR2 SYDVKM. This CDR3 has 12 amino acids. Trimming left V 2 bases short and J 5 bases short, with 6 bases between. The CDR3 DNA reads as TGTGCCAGCAGTTTAGACGGGTATGGCTACACCTTC. Translation: CASSLDGYGYTF.

The chain recombines TRBV5-6 with TRBJ1-2, with D possibly being TRBD1 (5 bases). The CDR3 runs to 12 residues. V lost 0 bases, J lost 7 bases, and 7 bases lay in between. Germline lookup yields CDR1 SGHDT and CDR2 YYEEEE. CDR3 protein: CASSLGQPGYTF. CDR3 coding DNA: TGTGCCAGCAGCTTGGGACAGCCTGGCTACACCTTC.

The J gene is TRBJ2-7, the V gene TRBV19, with 12 bases fitting TRBD2. This CDR3 contains 15 residues. Germline V gene lookup returns CDR1 LNHDA and CDR2 SQIVND (reference sequence). The V segment lost 6 bases and the J segment 6 bases; nucleotides outside the gene matches: 9. As DNA, the CDR3 is TGTGCCAGTAGATTGTCCGGGACTAGCGGGTCCGAGCAGTACTTC. Amino acids: CASRLSGTSGSEQYF. The variable domain in full, with the rest retrieved from reference TRBV19 and TRBJ2-7, is DGGITQSPKYLFRKEGQNVTLSCEQNLNHDAMYWYRQDPGQGLRLIYYSQIVNDFQKGDIAEGYSVSREKKESFPLTVTSAQKNPTAFYLCASRLSGTSGSEQYFGPGTRLTVT.